The 32 T cell receptor beta chains given below trace back to one sample, sequenced in a study of T cell clusters in autoimmune cytopenias. TRB was amplified from roughly 250 ng of peripheral blood genomic DNA per sample. One tube held mixed TRB-A and TRB-B primer pools for touch-down PCR. TCRdb reprocessed the multiplex PCR reads and keeps a single row for each CDR3 protein, giving no DNA. This sample contains fewer than 6,500 distinct CDR3 sequences. The sequenced material came from peripheral blood. The source is a human donor with an autoimmune cytopenia or autoimmune hepatitis (not recorded which).

This clonotype registers medium-sized (0.01 to 0.1%) by frequency. V gene TRBV5-1 combines with J gene TRBJ1-1; without DNA, the TCRdb call of TRBD1 cannot be checked. CDR3 size: 16 residues. CDR1 is SGHRS and CDR2 is YFSETQ in the germline V gene. The CDR3 protein is CASSPGTGAGGTEAFF.

V and J are TRBV6-6 and TRBJ2-2. Looked up from germline, CDR1 is MNHNY and CDR2 is SVGAGI (reference sequence). The CDR3 extends over 14 amino acids. The CDR3: CASSTPKNTGELFF.

By frequency, this clonotype registers medium-sized. The rearrangement joins TRBV20-1 to TRBJ1-2. This CDR3 is 11 amino acids long. CDR1 DFQATT and CDR2 SNEGSKA come from the germline V gene (reference sequence). The CDR3 loop reads CSAREFAGYTF.

This clonotype is deemed medium-sized by its frequency. The chain carries TRBV11-2 and TRBJ2-5; checking the TCRdb D call of TRBD2 is not possible without DNA. The germline V gene encodes CDR1 SGHAT and CDR2 FQNNGV. CDR3 length: 18 residues. The CDR3 loop is CASSLPTFGSAGRETQYF.

By frequency, this clonotype is medium-sized. V usage is TRBV12-3 or TRBV12-4 and J usage is TRBJ1-3; TCRdb names TRBD1, which stays unverified in the absence of DNA. The CDR3 extends over 15 amino acids. CDR3 region: CASSPDREAGNTIYF.

This clonotype counts as medium-sized by frequency. The genes are TRBV6-2 or TRBV6-3 and TRBJ1-5; TCRdb selects TRBD1, and the lack of DNA leaves this call unchecked. The CDR3 has 13 residues. CDR1 and CDR2 (germline): MNHEY, SVGEGT. This CDR3 is CASSWSTGEPQHF.

This clonotype is labeled medium-sized based on frequency. The chain couples TRBV7-9 to TRBJ1-5; the TCRdb call, TRBD1, lacks DNA for checking. The CDR3 has 15 amino acids. Per germline, CDR1 SEHNR and CDR2 FQNEAQ (reference sequence). CDR3 sequence reads: CASSSDSASNQPQHF.

This clonotype is identified as medium-sized from frequency. The CDR3 reads CASIRSRYEQYF. The rearrangement joins TRBV6-1 to TRBJ2-7; TCRdb lists TRBD1, though no DNA is available to test this call. This CDR3 is built from 12 residues. CDR1 and CDR2 (germline): MNHNS, SASEGT.

The V and J genes are TRBV7-9 and TRBJ2-3. The length of the CDR3 is 12 residues. CDR1 SEHNR and CDR2 FQNEAQ come from the germline V gene (reference sequence). The CDR3 region is CASRGLSDTQYF.

This clonotype is labeled medium-sized based on frequency. The V and J genes are TRBV11-2 and TRBJ1-6; the TCRdb D gene call, TRBD1, has no DNA to confirm it. Germline lookup yields CDR1 SGHAT and CDR2 FQNNGV. CDR3 length equals 15 residues. Here the CDR3 reads CASSLEPGGKSPLHF.

The chain employs TRBV20-1 and TRBJ2-3. The CDR3 has 14 amino acids. Germline V gives CDR1 DFQATT, CDR2 SNEGSKA (reference sequence). This CDR3 is CSARVSPISDTQYF.

The V call is TRBV27, the J call TRBJ1-6; the D call of TRBD1 rests on TCRdb alone, since no DNA is present to check it. Germline V CDR1 and CDR2: MNHEY, SMNVEV (reference sequence). CDR3 size: 15 residues. The CDR3 here is CASRGDSSYNSPLHF.

The chain has TRBV6-1 and TRBJ2-5; without DNA, the TCRdb call of TRBD2 cannot be checked. Per the germline V gene, CDR1 is MNHNS and CDR2 is SASEGT. The CDR3 length is 16 residues. CDR3: CASSVLAGGYQETQYF.

Considering frequency, this clonotype is medium-sized (0.01 to 0.1%). The chain joins TRBV7-2 to TRBJ2-7; the TCRdb call, TRBD1, lacks DNA for checking. This CDR3 contains 16 residues. Germline loops: CDR1 SGHTA, CDR2 FQGNSA. The CDR3 spells CASSLVGAGDPYEQYF.

The chain is built from TRBV4-1 and TRBJ1-4; TCRdb indicates TRBD1, and absent DNA this call remains unverified. CDR1 and CDR2 (germline): MGHRA, YSYEKL. The CDR3 totals 11 residues. The CDR3 reads CASSQGGGLFF.

Judged by frequency, this clonotype is medium-sized. This rearrangement joins TRBV6-5 to TRBJ2-2; TCRdb's assignment of TRBD2 cannot be checked, as there is no DNA. The germline gives CDR1 MNHEY, CDR2 SVGAGI. CDR3 length: 16 residues. This chain's CDR3 is CASSYGLAVNTGELFF.

The chain uses TRBV20-1 and TRBJ1-1. The CDR3 totals 13 residues. Germline V lookup: CDR1 DFQATT, CDR2 SNEGSKA (reference sequence). The CDR3: CSAVLEMSTEAFF.

J is TRBJ2-6 and V is TRBV11-2; the TCRdb call, TRBD1, lacks DNA for checking. Germline CDR1 reads SGHAT; CDR2 reads FQNNGV. This CDR3 region has 17 residues. This chain's CDR3 is CASSARTGHSGANVLTF.

The CDR3 sequence is CASSSRSYTEAFF. The chain is built from TRBV28 and TRBJ1-1. CDR3 size: 13 residues. Germline lookup yields CDR1 MDHEN and CDR2 SYDVKM.

This CDR3 reads CASSLGSRGDQETQYF. The J gene is TRBJ2-5, the V gene TRBV5-1; the D call of TRBD1 rests on TCRdb alone, since no DNA is present to check it. Germline-derived CDR1 and CDR2 are SGHRS and YFSETQ. The CDR3 is made up of 16 amino acids.

The rearrangement links TRBV7-2 to TRBJ2-7. Germline V lookup: CDR1 SGHTA, CDR2 FQGNSA. The CDR3 has 13 residues. CDR3 loop: CASSLSSSYEQYF.

The chain has TRBV27 and TRBJ1-1. There are 14 residues in the CDR3. CDR1 and CDR2 (germline): MNHEY, SMNVEV (reference sequence). The CDR3 sequence is CASSLFSGGTEAFF.

The chain combines TRBV6-1 with TRBJ1-3. Per the germline V gene, CDR1 is MNHNS and CDR2 is SASEGT. The CDR3 runs 16 residues. The chain's CDR3 is CASRPIGIISGNTIYF.

CDR3 sequence: CSAVGQTADTQYF. V is TRBV29-1 and J is TRBJ2-3. Germline V gene sequence: CDR1 SQVTM, CDR2 ANQGSEA. The CDR3 totals 13 residues.

Frequency places this clonotype as medium-sized. This chain connects TRBV6-5 to TRBJ2-2; no DNA is available, so the TRBD2 call from TCRdb remains unchecked. The length of the CDR3 is 16 residues. Germline CDR1 reads MNHEY; CDR2 reads SVGAGI. This CDR3 reads CASSYQVTSITGELFF.

The V call is TRBV5-1, the J call TRBJ1-6; TCRdb designates TRBD1, a call that cannot be tested without DNA. The length of the CDR3 is 15 residues. From germline, CDR1 is SGHRS and CDR2 YFSETQ. The CDR3 region is CASSQGIPGNSPLHF.

This clonotype counts as medium-sized (0.01 to 0.1%) by frequency. V gene TRBV7-2 combines with J gene TRBJ1-1. Germline lookup yields CDR1 SGHTA and CDR2 FQGNSA. The CDR3 consists of 13 residues. The CDR3 reads CASSLAPHGTSFF.

Judged by frequency, this clonotype is medium-sized. This sequence joins TRBV7-4 and TRBJ2-7; TCRdb indicates TRBD2, and absent DNA this call remains unverified. Germline V lookup: CDR1 SGHVT, CDR2 SQSDAQ. This CDR3 region has 19 residues. CDR3 protein: CASSWGGRLAGDFSYEQYF.

This chain links TRBV12-3 or TRBV12-4 with TRBJ1-6; the D gene TCRdb calls, TRBD1, cannot be checked with no DNA. The CDR3 runs to 13 residues. CDR3 sequence: CASSDSYNSPLHF.

The rearrangement links TRBV11-2 to TRBJ2-7; TCRdb picks TRBD1, but there is no DNA to check that call. Germline V gene data show CDR1 as SGHAT and CDR2 as FQNNGV. The CDR3 sequence is 15 residues long. The CDR3 region is CASSVQGSRPYEQYF.

This clonotype registers medium-sized by frequency. The CDR3 region is CASSLARGNSPLHF. This chain connects TRBV11-2 to TRBJ1-6; TCRdb's assignment of TRBD1 cannot be checked, as there is no DNA. This CDR3 region has 14 residues. Germline assignment: CDR1 SGHAT and CDR2 FQNNGV. The entire variable domain, with the rest obtained from reference TRBV11-2 and TRBJ1-6, is as follows: EAGVAQSPRYKIIEKRQSVAFWCNPISGHATLYWYQQILGQGPKLLIQFQNNGVVDDSQLPKDRFSAERLKGVDSTLKIQPAKLEDSAVYLCASSLARGNSPLHFGNGTRLTVT.

The chain couples TRBV6-5 to TRBJ2-7; the D call of TRBD1 rests on TCRdb alone, since no DNA is present to check it. The length of the CDR3 is 15 residues. From germline, CDR1 is MNHEY and CDR2 SVGAGI. The CDR3 region is CASSYSGQGGGEQYF.